The present TCR beta chain was sequenced within a study of T cells in Graves' hyperthyroidism and ophthalmopathy. Study-level findings and limits: Within blood appeared most thyroid clonotypes that had expanded above 0.001.

Amplification of TCR beta CDR3 regions was performed using RNA transcripts as template. Primed by the HTBI set, a first-round RT-PCR was run on the TCR CDR3. TCRdb recomputed calls from the multiplex PCR reads with MiXCR, one row per CDR3 protein. Altogether about 98,000 distinct CDR3 sequences are present, around 37% being singletons, with the ten largest covering 10%. A note on this clonotype: The antigen remains unidentified.

From germline, CDR1 is DFQATT and CDR2 SNEGSKA (reference sequence). V lost 4 bases and J 3 bases, leaving 13 bases between the germline ends. CDR3 length: 13 residues. The TCR originated in a woman in her twenties or thirties with Graves' hyperthyroidism. Sequenced: peripheral blood or thyroid tissue (not recorded which). This rearrangement joins TRBV20-1 to TRBJ2-7; maybe TRBD2 (5 bases). The chain's CDR3 is CSANPTTLYEQYF. DNA of the CDR3: TGCAGTGCTAACCCGACTACCCTCTACGAGCAGTACTTC.